The 29 T cell receptor beta chains reported below all come from one sample, sequenced in a study of shared clonotypes between healthy human individuals. CD8 cells classed as naive were CD45RO-negative and positively selected for CCR7, excluding terminally differentiated effector memory CD45RA+ cells. Assay used: immunoSEQ multiplex PCR; TCRdb lists only in-frame clones, some missing. The sample carries roughly 2.1 million clones, roughly 91% recorded once. The sequenced material came from naive CD8+ T cells from PBMCs. These receptors came from a man aged 18 to 29 in good health. Some clones in this sample may be carry-over from other donors' samples.

The V and J genes are TRBV5-1 and TRBJ2-1; 7 bases line up with TRBD2. This CDR3 has 14 residues. V lost 6 bases to trimming and J lost 7 bases; unmatched junction nucleotides: 10. In germline, CDR1 is SGHRS, CDR2 YFSETQ. The CDR3 loop reads CASTGTTFGNEQFF. Here the CDR3 DNA reads TGCGCCAGCACCGGGACTACCTTTGGGAATGAGCAGTTCTTC.

The gene calls are TRBV14 and TRBJ2-5; 8 bases fit TRBD2. In germline, CDR1 is SGHDN, CDR2 FVKESK. This CDR3 comprises 18 residues. V shed 0 bases, J shed 5 bases, and the junction held 14 bases outside the gene matches. CDR3 sequence: CASSQESGRAAITETQYF. CDR3 in DNA: TGTGCCAGCAGCCAAGAATCCGGGAGGGCAGCAATCACCGAGACCCAGTACTTC.

Note on this clone: The sample carries other DNA sequences with the same CDR3. The CDR3 nucleotides are TGCGCCAGCAGCCAAGAGGCAGGGGTGTCCTACGAGCAGTACTTC. It specifies CASSQEAGVSYEQYF. The chain carries TRBV4-3 and TRBJ2-7; weak D call: TRBD1 (6 bases). This CDR3 comprises 15 residues. CDR1 and CDR2 from the germline V gene are LGHNA and YSLEER. Between the trimmed V and J ends, which lost 0 bases and 1 base, there was a span of 10 bases.

The V call is TRBV4-1, the J call TRBJ2-7, with D possibly TRBD1 on 5 matching bases. The CDR3 is made up of 15 amino acids. The V end lost 3 bases, the J end lost 6 bases, and 18 bases lay between the germline ends. The germline V gene has CDR1 MGHRA and CDR2 YSYEKL. The CDR3 DNA sequence: TGCGCCAGCAGCCACCCTTTTGAGCAGGGTTCCGAGCAGTACTTC. Its translation is CASSHPFEQGSEQYF.

The chain employs TRBV11-2 and TRBJ1-1; D is perhaps TRBD1 (6 bases). Germline CDR1 and CDR2: SGHAT and FQNNGV. This CDR3 is 17 amino acids long. Trimming left V 5 bases short and J 7 bases short, with 26 bases between. DNA for the CDR3: TGTGCCAGCAGCCAGTCGTTTCTGCAGGGGACGTTTGGTGAAGCTTTCTTT. This encodes CASSQSFLQGTFGEAFF.

V usage is TRBV5-1 and J usage is TRBJ2-2; 8 nucleotides match TRBD2. The CDR3 consists of 18 residues. The germline V gene has CDR1 SGHRS and CDR2 YFSETQ. Trimming took 4 bases from V and 3 from J; bases not matched to a gene: 14. As DNA, the CDR3 is TGCGCCAGCAGCCCCCAGGGGCGGGAGGCGGAGGACACCGGGGAGCTGTTTTTT. As protein: CASSPQGREAEDTGELFF.

The chain uses TRBV4-2 and TRBJ1-1; D may be TRBD1 (5 bases). The germline V gene has CDR1 LGHNA and CDR2 YNFKEQ. The CDR3 has 15 amino acids. Trimming took 0 bases from V and 3 from J, leaving 11 bases between them. The CDR3 is CASSQEFRGHTEAFF. Written as DNA, the CDR3 is TGTGCCAGCAGCCAAGAATTCCGGGGACACACTGAAGCTTTCTTT.

The genes are TRBV28 and TRBJ2-7; D is undetermined. The CDR3 length is 14 residues. CDR1 and CDR2 from the germline V gene are MDHEN and SYDVKM. The ends were cut back, 4 bases at V and 3 bases at J, with 13 bases in the middle. DNA for the CDR3: TGTGCCAGCAGTTCCCGGCCCCGCAGCTACGAGCAGTACTTC. This codes for CASSSRPRSYEQYF.

The chain links TRBV6-4 to TRBJ2-3, with D possibly being TRBD2 (6 bases). This CDR3 is 12 amino acids long. Trimming left V 11 bases short and J 6 bases short, with 15 bases between. Germline V lookup: CDR1 MRHNA, CDR2 SNTAGT. The CDR3 sequence is CAPPEAGDTQYF. In DNA, the CDR3 is TGTGCCCCCCCAGAGGCGGGGGATACGCAGTATTTT.

J is TRBJ2-7 and V is TRBV27; 7 bases line up with TRBD1. The V gene end was trimmed by 6 bases and the J gene end by 3 bases; junction bases not matched to a gene: 5. The CDR3 length is 13 residues. The germline V gene has CDR1 MNHEY and CDR2 SMNVEV (reference sequence). Here the CDR3 DNA reads TGTGCCAGCAGGAGGACAGGAGACTACGAGCAGTACTTC. This encodes CASRRTGDYEQYF.

The chain links TRBV19 to TRBJ2-1; 11 bases fit TRBD2. The CDR3 sequence is 15 residues long. V dropped 1 base and J dropped 6; count of bases not matched to a gene: 2. Germline-derived CDR1 and CDR2 are LNHDA and SQIVND (reference sequence). CDR3 region: CASSIGTSGFNEQFF. CDR3 nucleotides: TGTGCCAGTAGTATAGGGACTAGCGGGTTCAATGAGCAGTTCTTC.

The chain has TRBV27 and TRBJ2-5, with TRBD2 identical over 13 bases. Germline lookup yields CDR1 MNHEY and CDR2 SMNVEV (reference sequence). This CDR3 region has 16 residues. V was clipped by 5 bases and J by 4 bases; unmatched bases: 7. The CDR3 DNA reads TGTGCCAGCAGTACAATAGGGACTAGCGGGATAGAGACCCAGTACTTC. Residues: CASSTIGTSGIETQYF.

The chain links TRBV4-1 to TRBJ1-2; perhaps TRBD1 as D (6 bases). V was pared by 1 base and J by 9 bases, with 15 bases between. CDR1 and CDR2 (germline): MGHRA, YSYEKL. CDR3 length: 14 residues. In DNA form, the CDR3 reads TGCGCCAGCAGCCAAGCCGCCCTGGACAGTCGCTACACCTTC. This gives the protein CASSQAALDSRYTF.

The rearrangement uses TRBV4-1 and TRBJ1-5; weak D call: TRBD1 (6 bases). The germline V and J ends were trimmed by 4 bases and 1 base, with 8 bases remaining between them. The CDR3 totals 14 residues. Germline loops: CDR1 MGHRA, CDR2 YSYEKL. The CDR3, as DNA: TGCGCCAGCAGCCCGGACAGAAGCAATCAGCCCCAGCATTTT. Its translation is CASSPDRSNQPQHF.

J is TRBJ1-5 and V is TRBV15; unclear D gene. V was clipped by 0 bases and J by 7 bases, with 13 bases between them. The germline CDR1 and CDR2 sequences are LNHNV and YYDKDF (reference sequence). The CDR3 covers 15 residues. This CDR3 reads CATSRDVAPIQPQHF. The DNA for the CDR3 is TGTGCCACCAGCAGAGACGTTGCTCCGATCCAGCCCCAGCATTTT.

The chain has TRBV11-2 and TRBJ2-7; 8 bases fit TRBD1. The V gene's germline CDR1 is SGHAT and CDR2 FQNNGV. With 4 bases clipped from V and 5 bases from J, the junction kept 7 bases outside the gene matches. The CDR3 totals 14 residues. CDR3 loop: CASSSPQGANEQYF. In DNA, the CDR3 is TGTGCCAGCAGCTCCCCCCAGGGGGCTAACGAGCAGTACTTC.

V usage is TRBV28 and J usage is TRBJ2-1, with D unresolved. V lost 5 bases and J 5 bases, leaving 16 bases between the germline ends. This CDR3 comprises 15 residues. The V gene's germline CDR1 is MDHEN and CDR2 SYDVKM. The CDR3 DNA sequence: TGTGCCAGCAGTGGTCTCATTGGGCTAAACAATGAGCAGTTCTTC. This encodes CASSGLIGLNNEQFF. The full variable domain, with the rest looked up from reference TRBV28 and TRBJ2-1, is DVKVTQSSRYLVKRTGEKVFLECVQDMDHENMFWYRQDPGLGLRLIYFSYDVKMKEKGDIPEGYSVSREKKERFSLILESASTNQTSMYLCASSGLIGLNNEQFFGPGTRLTVL.

The genes are TRBV2 and TRBJ2-7; 12 bases match TRBD2. CDR1 and CDR2 (germline): SNHLY, FYNNEI. After removal of 6 bases from V and 4 bases from J, the junction contained 1 base not matched to a gene. The CDR3 consists of 13 residues. CDR3 loop: CASRLAGGYEQYF. The CDR3 DNA reads as TGTGCCAGCAGACTAGCGGGAGGATACGAGCAGTACTTC. The full variable domain, its missing parts supplied by reference TRBV2 and TRBJ2-7, is EPEVTQTPSHQVTQMGQEVILRCVPISNHLYFYWYRQILGQKVEFLVSFYNNEISEKSEIFDDQFSVERPDGSNFTLKIRSTKLEDSAMYFCASRLAGGYEQYFGPGTRLTVT.

The rearrangement joins TRBV19 to TRBJ2-7; 7 bases are a match to TRBD1. V was pared by 2 bases and J by 5 bases, with 6 bases of the junction left unmatched. Germline V gene lookup returns CDR1 LNHDA and CDR2 SQIVND (reference sequence). The CDR3 spans 14 residues. DNA for the CDR3: TGTGCCAGTAGTATAACCGACAGGGTCCACGAGCAGTACTTC. It codes for CASSITDRVHEQYF. The variable domain in full, completed from reference TRBV19 and TRBJ2-7, reads DGGITQSPKYLFRKEGQNVTLSCEQNLNHDAMYWYRQDPGQGLRLIYYSQIVNDFQKGDIAEGYSVSREKKESFPLTVTSAQKNPTAFYLCASSITDRVHEQYFGPGTRLTVT.

The V call is TRBV7-9, the J call TRBJ2-6; no firm D call. Germline V gene data show CDR1 as SEHNR and CDR2 as FQNEAQ (reference sequence). The length of the CDR3 is 17 residues. Trimming cost V 8 bases and J 3 bases, with 20 bases left between them. CDR3 residues: CASPKVVRMGGANVLTF. The CDR3, as DNA: TGTGCCAGCCCGAAAGTTGTGCGCATGGGTGGGGCCAACGTCCTGACTTTC.

In its sample, this clone was seen once. The chain combines TRBV10-3 with TRBJ1-2; D unclear. The V and J ends lost 0 bases and 1 base respectively, with 0 bases between them. This CDR3 is built from 12 residues. Germline V CDR1 and CDR2: ENHRY, SYGVKD. The DNA of the CDR3 is TGTGCCATCAGTGAGTCTAACTATGGCTACACCTTC. This codes for CAISESNYGYTF.

The rearrangement uses TRBV10-1 and TRBJ2-7, with 11 bases matching TRBD1. The J segment lost 2 bases and the V segment lost 6 bases, leaving 3 bases of the junction unmatched. CDR1 is WNHNN, CDR2 SYGVQD, per germline (reference sequence). This CDR3 region has 14 residues. CDR3: CASRKDRGPYEQYF. The CDR3 DNA sequence: TGCGCCAGCAGAAAGGACAGGGGGCCCTACGAGCAGTACTTC.

This clone appeared a few times. This sequence joins TRBV10-3 and TRBJ2-7; D is possibly TRBD1 (5 bases). V was trimmed by 2 bases and J by 5 bases, leaving 13 bases between them. This CDR3 spans 14 amino acids. Germline V gene sequence: CDR1 ENHRY, CDR2 SYGVKD. The CDR3 sequence: CAISELIGADEQYF. The CDR3 DNA reads as TGTGCCATCAGTGAGCTTATAGGGGCGGACGAGCAGTACTTC.

The chain is built from TRBV7-9 and TRBJ2-1; tentatively, D is TRBD1 (6 bases). Germline V gene data show CDR1 as SEHNR and CDR2 as FQNEAQ (reference sequence). Trimming took 3 bases from V and 4 from J, leaving 7 bases between them. CDR3 length: 13 amino acids. CDR3 sequence reads: CASSFTGYNEQFF. In DNA, the CDR3 is TGTGCCAGCAGCTTTACAGGGTACAATGAGCAGTTCTTC.

The chain has TRBV6-1 and TRBJ1-4; D is possibly TRBD1 (6 bases). This CDR3 contains 15 residues. V lost 6 bases to trimming and J lost 7 bases, with 18 bases between them. The germline gives CDR1 MNHNS, CDR2 SASEGT. DNA of the CDR3: TGTGCCAGCAGCGACGTAGGGGGGTTGGGTGAAAAACTGTTTTTT. Its translation is CASSDVGGLGEKLFF.

This chain uses TRBV9 with TRBJ2-6; TRBD1 matches at 7 bases. This CDR3 comprises 16 residues. Per germline, CDR1 SGDLS and CDR2 YYNGEE. The V gene end was trimmed by 5 bases and the J gene end by 0 bases; junction bases not matched to a gene: 5. CDR3 amino acids: CASRSPGGSGANVLTF. CDR3 bases: TGTGCCAGCAGATCACCAGGGGGCTCTGGGGCCAACGTCCTGACTTTC.

The rearrangement uses TRBV27 and TRBJ2-7; TRBD1 matches at 8 bases. This CDR3 region has 15 residues. V lost 1 base to trimming and J lost 4 bases; unmatched junction nucleotides: 6. Germline V gene lookup returns CDR1 MNHEY and CDR2 SMNVEV (reference sequence). The CDR3 region is CASSLWTGPGYEQYF. The DNA of the CDR3 is TGTGCCAGCAGTTTATGGACAGGGCCAGGGTACGAGCAGTACTTC.

The chain has TRBV12-5 and TRBJ2-1; the D is unclear. V lost 6 bases and J lost 4, with 10 bases in between. Germline loops: CDR1 LGHNT, CDR2 FRNRAP. The CDR3 length is 13 residues. This CDR3 is CASGRAEYNEQFF. The CDR3 bases are TGTGCTAGTGGCCGCGCGGAGTACAATGAGCAGTTCTTC.

V and J are TRBV27 and TRBJ2-7, with D perhaps TRBD2 (5 bases). The CDR3 runs to 14 residues. With 3 bases removed from V and 3 bases from J, the gap between germline ends came to 12 bases. CDR1 MNHEY and CDR2 SMNVEV come from the germline V gene (reference sequence). The CDR3 DNA reads TGTGCCAGCAGTTTTTACCGGGAAGGCTACGAGCAGTACTTC. Protein product: CASSFYREGYEQYF.